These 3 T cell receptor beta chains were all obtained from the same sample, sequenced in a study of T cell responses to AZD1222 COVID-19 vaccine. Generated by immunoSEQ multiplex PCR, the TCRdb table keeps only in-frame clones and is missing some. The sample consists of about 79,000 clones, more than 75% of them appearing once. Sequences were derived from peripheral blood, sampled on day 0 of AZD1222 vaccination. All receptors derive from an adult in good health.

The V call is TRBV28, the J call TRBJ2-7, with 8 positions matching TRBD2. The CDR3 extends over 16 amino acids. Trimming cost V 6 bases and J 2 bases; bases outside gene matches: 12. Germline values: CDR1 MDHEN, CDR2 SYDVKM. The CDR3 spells CASSPFSGGKTYEQYF. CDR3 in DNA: TGTGCCAGCAGCCCCTTCAGCGGGGGCAAGACCTACGAGCAGTACTTC.

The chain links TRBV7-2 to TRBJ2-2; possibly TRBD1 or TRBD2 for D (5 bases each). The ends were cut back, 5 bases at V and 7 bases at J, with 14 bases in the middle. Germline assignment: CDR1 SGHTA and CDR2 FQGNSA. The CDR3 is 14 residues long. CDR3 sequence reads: CASSQLGTSGELFF. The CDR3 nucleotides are TGTGCCAGCAGCCAGTTGGGGACCAGCGGGGAGCTGTTTTTT. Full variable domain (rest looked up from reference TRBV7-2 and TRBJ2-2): GAGVSQSPSNKVTEKGKDVELRCDPISGHTALYWYRQSLGQGLEFLIYFQGNSAPDKSGLPSDRFSAERTGGSVSTLTIQRTQQEDSAVYLCASSQLGTSGELFFGEGSRLTVL.

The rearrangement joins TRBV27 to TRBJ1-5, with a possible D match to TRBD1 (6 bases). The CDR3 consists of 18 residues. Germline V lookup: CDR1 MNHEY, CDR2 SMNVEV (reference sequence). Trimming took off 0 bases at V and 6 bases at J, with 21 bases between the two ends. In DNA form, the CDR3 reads TGTGCCAGCAGTTTATCGATGGGGGGCTCAGGGTTAGGTCAGCCCCAGCATTTT. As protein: CASSLSMGGSGLGQPQHF.